This T cell receptor (beta chain) was recorded in a study of Ad26.COV2.S vaccination and SARS-CoV-2 variants. Libraries were prepared by immunoSEQ multiplex PCR; TCRdb keeps only in-frame clonotypes and omits some of them. The table shows about 400,000 clones, with 88% occurring only once. Treatment of the sample: around 19 received Ad26.COV2.S at low or high dose, single or two shots; about 5 received placebo; per-sample allocation not given. Sampling took place 63 days after the first vaccine or placebo injection. Immunization relied on an Ad26 vector, which expressed Wuhan-strain SARS-CoV-2 spike. Germline V gene data show CDR1 as SGDLS and CDR2 as YYNGEE. The CDR3 extends over 14 amino acids. Trimming shortened V by 6 bases and J by 5 bases, and 17 bases separated the two germline ends.

This sequence originates from a person aged 18-60 years who received the Ad26.COV2.S COVID-19 vaccine or a placebo. V gene TRBV9 combines with J gene TRBJ1-2, with D unclear. The input for sequencing was peripheral blood, taken in a trial of Ad26.COV2.S vaccine versus placebo. DNA of the CDR3: TGTGCCAGCACCGAAGGACCCAGCCGTTATGGCTACACCTTC. This codes for CASTEGPSRYGYTF. Drawing the rest from reference TRBV9 and TRBJ1-2, the complete variable domain is DSGVTQTPKHLITATGQRVTLRCSPRSGDLSVYWYQQSLDQGLQFLIQYYNGEERAKGNILERFSAQQFPDLHSELNLSSLELGDSALYFCASTEGPSRYGYTFGSGTRLTVV.